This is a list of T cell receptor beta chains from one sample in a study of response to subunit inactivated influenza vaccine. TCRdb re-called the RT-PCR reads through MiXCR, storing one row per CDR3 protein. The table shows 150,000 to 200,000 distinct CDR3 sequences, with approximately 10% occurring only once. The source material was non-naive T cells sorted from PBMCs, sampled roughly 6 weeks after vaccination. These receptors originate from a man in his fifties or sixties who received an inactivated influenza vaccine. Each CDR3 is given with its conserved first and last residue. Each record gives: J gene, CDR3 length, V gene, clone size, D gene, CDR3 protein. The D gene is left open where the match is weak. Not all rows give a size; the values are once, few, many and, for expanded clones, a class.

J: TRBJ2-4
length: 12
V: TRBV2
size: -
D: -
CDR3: CASSERGNIQYF

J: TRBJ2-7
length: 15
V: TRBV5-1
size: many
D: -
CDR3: CASSLASGQIYEQYF

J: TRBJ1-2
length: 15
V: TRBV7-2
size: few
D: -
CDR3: CASSSTGTPNYGYTF

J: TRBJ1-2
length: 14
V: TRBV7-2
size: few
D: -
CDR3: CASSLMRDAYGYTF

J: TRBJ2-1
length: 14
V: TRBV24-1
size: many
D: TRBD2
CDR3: CATSDLASGNEQFF

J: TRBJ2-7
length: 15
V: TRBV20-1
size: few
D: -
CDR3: CSVASGWPLDYEQYF

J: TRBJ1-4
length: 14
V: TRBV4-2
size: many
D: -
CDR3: CASSQGTTNEKLFF

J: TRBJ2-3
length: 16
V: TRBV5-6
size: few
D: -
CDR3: CASSFRGGGGMDTQYF

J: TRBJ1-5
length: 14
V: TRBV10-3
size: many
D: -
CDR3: CAISESRGDQPQHF

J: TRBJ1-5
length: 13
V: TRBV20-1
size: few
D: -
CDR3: CSAAGQLNQPQHF

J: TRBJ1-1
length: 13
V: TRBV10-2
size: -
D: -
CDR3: CASSDRGNTEAFF

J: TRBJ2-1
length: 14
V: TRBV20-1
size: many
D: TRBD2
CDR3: CSALLAGGVDEQFF

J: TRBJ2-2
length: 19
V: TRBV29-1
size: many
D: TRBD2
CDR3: CSVEEKPTSGRRNTGELFF

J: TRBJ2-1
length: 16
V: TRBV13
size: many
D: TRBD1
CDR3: CASSAYGTALPNEQFF

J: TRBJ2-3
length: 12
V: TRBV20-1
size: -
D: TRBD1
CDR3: CSARQGPDTQYF

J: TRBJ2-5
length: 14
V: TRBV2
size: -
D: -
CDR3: CASSGNSRRETQYF

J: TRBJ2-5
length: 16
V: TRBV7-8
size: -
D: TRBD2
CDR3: CASSLSWGGPQETQYF

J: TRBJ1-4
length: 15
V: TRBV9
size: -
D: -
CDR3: CASSVGGVLNEKLFF

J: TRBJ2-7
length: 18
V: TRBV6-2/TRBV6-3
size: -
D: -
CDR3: CASSYHFRAGEDSYEQYF

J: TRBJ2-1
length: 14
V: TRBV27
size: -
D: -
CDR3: CASSPSTAGDEQFF

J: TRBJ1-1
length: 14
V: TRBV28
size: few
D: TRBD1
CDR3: CASSYVQGTQRAFF

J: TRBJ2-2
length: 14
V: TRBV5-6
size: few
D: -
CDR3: CASSLALMSGELFF

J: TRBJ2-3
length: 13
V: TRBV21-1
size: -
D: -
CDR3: CASSKGITDTQYF

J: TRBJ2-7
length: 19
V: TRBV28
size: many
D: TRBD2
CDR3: CASLPGLADPSLRGGEQYF

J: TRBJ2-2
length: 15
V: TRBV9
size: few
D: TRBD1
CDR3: CASSVGTVHTGELFF

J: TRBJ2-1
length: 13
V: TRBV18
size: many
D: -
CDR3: CASSPDTGHRGIF

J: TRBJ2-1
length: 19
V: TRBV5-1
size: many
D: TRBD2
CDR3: CASSLKSPSGSLTYNEQFF